The rows below give T cell receptor beta chains drawn from one sample of a study of blood T cell repertoires in COVID-19. Using immunoSEQ multiplex PCR, the repertoire was profiled, and TCRdb retains in-frame clones only, with some absent. The sample includes 70,000 to 95,000 clones, more than 70% of them seen just once. Sample: peripheral blood. The source is a woman older than 75 with active COVID-19. Each CDR3 is given with its conserved first and last residue. The order of the fields is J gene, D gene, V gene, clone size, CDR3 DNA, CDR3 protein. D genes are given only for firm matches. Expanded clones get a size class; other rows say once, few or many, or leave the size out.

TRBJ2-7 TRBD2 TRBV7-3 - TGTGCCAGCAGCCGTGCGGCTAGCGGGAGTCACGAGCAGTACTTC CASSRAASGSHEQYF
TRBJ1-3 - TRBV28 once TGTGCCAGCAGCCGACAACAGAGAATCTCTGGAAACACCATATATTTT CASSRQQRISGNTIYF
TRBJ2-7 - TRBV14 - TGTGCCAGCAGCCATACATACTACGAGCAGTACTTC CASSHTYYEQYF
TRBJ2-3 - TRBV5-5 - TGTGCCAGCAGCTTAAACAGCTACAGCACAGATACGCAGTATTTT CASSLNSYSTDTQYF
TRBJ2-7 TRBD1 TRBV18 once TGTGCCAGCTCACAGGCGGTGACAGGGCCCGAGCAGTACTTC CASSQAVTGPEQYF
TRBJ1-2 TRBD1 TRBV5-1 few TGCGCCAGCAGTACAGGGGATTATGGCTACACCTTC CASSTGDYGYTF
TRBJ2-7 - TRBV27 - TGTGCCAGCAGTTTATCAGGGGGACATTACGAGCAGTACTTC CASSLSGGHYEQYF
TRBJ2-7 - TRBV6-1 - TGTGCCAGCAGTGAATTTGCAGCCACAGGTTCCTACGAGCAGTACTTC CASSEFAATGSYEQYF
TRBJ1-2 - TRBV5-1 - TGCGCCAGCAGCCTGACAGGAGCTAACTATGGCTACACCTTC CASSLTGANYGYTF
TRBJ2-1 TRBD2 TRBV5-1 - TGCGCCAGCAGCTTTCTAGCGGGAGGGCCTTCCTTCGAGTTCTTC CASSFLAGGPSFEFF
TRBJ2-1 TRBD1 TRBV19 - TGTGCCAGTAGTATAGGGGACAGGGTTACCTACAATGAGCAGTTCTTC CASSIGDRVTYNEQFF
TRBJ2-2 TRBD1 TRBV4-1 - TGCGCCAGCAGCCCAATTACCGGGACAGGGGCCACCGGGGAGCTGTTTTTT CASSPITGTGATGELFF
TRBJ1-1 - TRBV28 - TGTGCCAGCAGTTTATTTCACTTAGCTGAAGCTTTCTTT CASSLFHLAEAFF
TRBJ2-1 TRBD2 TRBV9 - TGTGCCAGCAGCGATCCACGACCCGGGACTAGCCGGAACAATGAGCAGTTCTTC CASSDPRPGTSRNNEQFF
TRBJ2-7 TRBD2 TRBV4-3 - TGCGCCAGCAGCCGGGGACTAGCGGGGATCGACGAGCAGTACTTC CASSRGLAGIDEQYF
TRBJ1-2 - TRBV20-1 - TGCAGTGCTAGTACCCCAGGGTATGGCTACACCTTC CSASTPGYGYTF
TRBJ1-1 TRBD1 TRBV7-9 - TGTGCCAGCAGCTGGGACAGGGGGCTGGGCACTGAAGCTTTCTTT CASSWDRGLGTEAFF
TRBJ1-6 - TRBV12-3/TRBV12-4 - TGTGCCAGCAGTTTAGGAGCCGATTCACCCCTCCACTTT CASSLGADSPLHF
TRBJ2-7 TRBD2 TRBV18 - TGTGCCAGCTCACCGGGACTAGCGGGCGAGCAGTACTTC CASSPGLAGEQYF
TRBJ1-2 TRBD1 TRBV7-2 - TGTGCCAGCAGCTTAAGAGCAGGGGGCGCGGGTTGGGGCTACACCTTC CASSLRAGGAGWGYTF
TRBJ2-1 TRBD2 TRBV19 - TGTGCCAGTAGTACTAGCGGAGGCTCCTACAATGAGCAGTTCTTC CASSTSGGSYNEQFF
TRBJ2-1 TRBD2 TRBV5-1 - TGCGCCAGCAGCTTGCAAGGGGGACTAGCGGGAGTTAGTGAGCAGTTCTTC CASSLQGGLAGVSEQFF
TRBJ2-4 TRBD1 TRBV2 - TGTGCCAGCAGTGAACGTCACGCGACAGGGGACTACTTC CASSERHATGDYF
TRBJ2-1 TRBD2 TRBV28 - TGTGCCAGCAGTTTAGCTAGCGGGAGGTTCGATGAGCAGTTCTTC CASSLASGRFDEQFF
TRBJ1-6 TRBD1 TRBV9 - TGTGCCAGCAGCGCAGGGACAGGCGAGGGGACCCTCCACTTT CASSAGTGEGTLHF
TRBJ2-2 TRBD1 TRBV10-3 - TGTGCCATCAGTGAAACCAGGGGGAGATCCGGGGAGCTGTTTTTT CAISETRGRSGELFF
TRBJ2-2 TRBD1 TRBV3-1/TRBV3-2 - TGTGCCAGCAGCCAAGACAATAGCGGGACAGGGGGCCACGGGGAGCTGTTTTTT CASSQDNSGTGGHGELFF
TRBJ1-5 TRBD1 TRBV6-5 - TGTGCCAGCAGTTACAACAGGGGTCTTCCTCCCCAGCATTTT CASSYNRGLPPQHF
TRBJ1-6 - TRBV9 - TGTGCCAGCAGCGAGGGAGGGAGTGGGTATAATTCACCCCTCCACTTT CASSEGGSGYNSPLHF
TRBJ1-3 TRBD1 TRBV7-2 - TGTGCCAGCAGCTTAGATCCCACAGGGGGCCCCTTAGACACCATATATTTT CASSLDPTGGPLDTIYF
TRBJ2-3 TRBD2 TRBV11-3 - TGTGCCAGCAGCCGAGCGTTGATAGCGGGACGGGATCACACAGATACGCAGTATTTT CASSRALIAGRDHTDTQYF
TRBJ2-6 - TRBV4-3 - TGCGCCAGCAGCCAAGATCCCCACTCTGGGGCCAACGTCCTGACTTTC CASSQDPHSGANVLTF
TRBJ2-3 - TRBV7-2 - TGTGCCAGCAGCTTAGCCCAGCGGAGCACAGATACGCAGTATTTT CASSLAQRSTDTQYF
TRBJ2-5 TRBD1 TRBV5-1 - TGCGCCAGCAGCTACTCCGAGACAGGGCTGGCGGAGACCCAGTACTTC CASSYSETGLAETQYF
TRBJ2-3 TRBD2 TRBV28 - TGTGCCAGCAGTCCGACTAGCGGAGTCTTGGGAGATACGCAGTATTTT CASSPTSGVLGDTQYF
TRBJ2-1 TRBD2 TRBV5-6 - TGTGCCAGCAGCCCCAGGCTAGCGGACAATGAGCAGTTCTTC CASSPRLADNEQFF
TRBJ2-1 TRBD2 TRBV10-3 - TGTGCCATCAACCCGGGACTAGCGGGAGAGGTCGGCGACAATGAGCAGTTCTTC CAINPGLAGEVGDNEQFF